This is a list of T cell receptor beta chains from one sample in a study of blood T cell repertoires in COVID-19. Profiling relied on immunoSEQ multiplex PCR, and the TCRdb table lists in-frame clones only, not all of them. This table has just over 150,000 clones, 75% to 90% appearing once. Sequenced sample: peripheral blood. These receptor sequences come from a man between 60 and 70 years old with acute or convalescent COVID-19. Each CDR3 is given with its conserved first and last residue. D genes are given only for firm matches. Not every row has a clone size; where given, it reads once, few, many or a size class.

j_call v_call clone_size d_call cdr3_aa cdr3_nt
TRBJ1-2 TRBV6-6 NA TRBD1 CASTMTTGAVGYTF TGTGCCAGCACTATGACGACAGGGGCTGTTGGCTACACCTTC
TRBJ2-1 TRBV10-3 NA TRBD1 CAISVRTGNDEQFF TGTGCCATCAGTGTCCGGACAGGGAATGATGAGCAGTTCTTC
TRBJ2-7 TRBV19 NA TRBD1 CASSIGTGRYEQYF TGTGCCAGTAGTATAGGGACAGGACGCTACGAGCAGTACTTC
TRBJ2-2 TRBV5-1 NA TRBD2 CASSLPSGSGGELFF TGCGCCAGCAGCTTGCCTAGCGGGAGTGGCGGGGAGCTGTTTTTT
TRBJ2-4 TRBV10-1 NA TRBD2 CASSEASGGGYGDIQYF TGCGCCAGCAGTGAGGCTAGCGGGGGGGGATATGGGGACATTCAGTACTTC
TRBJ2-3 TRBV19 NA NA CASSNVQGGKPTDTQYF TGTGCCAGTAGTAACGTCCAGGGCGGGAAGCCCACAGATACGCAGTATTTT
TRBJ2-7 TRBV18 NA TRBD1 CASSPGQTIYEQYF TGTGCCAGCTCGCCGGGACAGACTATCTACGAGCAGTACTTC
TRBJ2-7 TRBV9 NA TRBD2 CASSLGGRAEQYF TGTGCCAGCAGTTTGGGCGGGAGGGCCGAGCAGTACTTC
TRBJ1-1 TRBV7-6 NA NA CASSSRGGGSNTEAFF TGTGCCAGCAGCTCCCGCGGGGGGGGTTCGAACACTGAAGCTTTCTTT
TRBJ1-6 TRBV6-5 few NA CASSYSGVRNSPLHF TGTGCCAGCAGTTACTCCGGGGTCAGAAATTCACCCCTCCACTTT
TRBJ2-1 TRBV28 NA NA CASNLRGPGERREQFF TGTGCCAGCAACCTGAGGGGTCCGGGAGAACGCCGTGAGCAGTTCTTC
TRBJ1-2 TRBV19 NA NA CASSDRFYGYTF TGTGCCAGTAGTGACAGATTCTATGGCTACACCTTC
TRBJ2-5 TRBV6-5 NA NA CASTSGYAQYF TGTGCCAGCACCTCCGGGTACGCCCAGTACTTC
TRBJ2-1 TRBV27 NA TRBD2 CASSPGLAGVGEQFF TGTGCCAGCAGCCCAGGACTAGCGGGGGTAGGTGAGCAGTTCTTC
TRBJ2-1 TRBV4-3 NA TRBD2 CASSQSWGLAGWGYNEQFF TGCGCCAGCAGCCAAAGTTGGGGACTAGCGGGTTGGGGTTACAATGAGCAGTTCTTC
TRBJ1-1 TRBV19 few NA CASSIISQGRTEAFF TGTGCCAGTAGTATTATCTCCCAGGGTCGTACTGAAGCTTTCTTT
TRBJ1-1 TRBV2 NA TRBD1 CASSRETGVGAFF TGTGCCAGCAGTAGAGAGACAGGGGTGGGAGCTTTCTTT
TRBJ2-1 TRBV6-2/TRBV6-3 NA NA CASSTSYNEQFF TGTGCCAGCAGTACTAGCTACAATGAGCAGTTCTTC
TRBJ2-5 TRBV28 NA TRBD2 CASSGGGPLQETQYF TGTGCCAGCAGCGGGGGGGGCCCGTTACAAGAGACCCAGTACTTC
TRBJ1-4 TRBV9 NA TRBD1 CASSLRDRENEKLFF TGTGCCAGCAGCCTTCGGGACAGGGAGAATGAAAAACTGTTTTTT
TRBJ2-3 TRBV9 NA NA CASSAEVSGTDTQYF TGTGCCAGCAGCGCGGAGGTCTCAGGAACAGATACGCAGTATTTT
TRBJ2-7 TRBV19 NA TRBD1 CASSVTGTGAAYEQYF TGTGCCAGTAGTGTCACCGGGACAGGGGCAGCCTACGAGCAGTACTTC
TRBJ1-4 TRBV29-1 once TRBD1 CSAAGQGREKLFF TGCAGCGCCGCGGGACAGGGGCGCGAAAAACTGTTTTTT
TRBJ1-4 TRBV5-5 NA TRBD1 CASSFDRGRGEKLFF TGTGCCAGCAGCTTCGACAGGGGGCGAGGTGAAAAACTGTTTTTT
TRBJ2-3 TRBV6-5 NA NA CASRRGGAGGDTQYF TGTGCCAGCAGGAGGGGCGGGGCCGGTGGAGATACGCAGTATTTT
TRBJ1-2 TRBV2 NA NA CASKQNSIYGYTF TGTGCCAGCAAGCAGAACAGCATATATGGCTACACCTTC
TRBJ2-1 TRBV7-9 NA TRBD2 CASSLPSGSGGNEQFF TGTGCCAGCAGCTTGCCTAGCGGGAGTGGTGGTAATGAGCAGTTCTTC
TRBJ1-1 TRBV3-1/TRBV3-2 NA NA CASSQFGGVGTEAFF TGTGCCAGCAGCCAGTTTGGGGGGGTCGGCACTGAAGCTTTCTTT
TRBJ2-3 TRBV6-6 few NA CASSQPAPGRGADTQYF TGTGCCAGCAGTCAACCGGCTCCAGGGAGGGGGGCAGATACGCAGTATTTT
TRBJ1-6 TRBV18 once NA CASSPSRGPSPLHF TGTGCCAGCTCACCATCGAGAGGCCCTTCACCCCTCCACTTT
TRBJ1-1 TRBV3-1/TRBV3-2 NA NA CASSTGGWGTEAFF TGTGCCAGCAGTACGGGGGGTTGGGGCACTGAAGCTTTCTTT
TRBJ2-1 TRBV7-2 NA NA CASSAPGSEQFF TGTGCCAGCAGCGCTCCCGGGAGTGAGCAGTTCTTC
TRBJ2-3 TRBV5-1 NA TRBD1 CASSQETGVPTQYF TGCGCCAGCAGCCAGGAGACAGGGGTCCCTACGCAGTATTTT
TRBJ1-1 TRBV30 NA TRBD1 CAWSPRDRDRTVNTEAFF TGTGCCTGGAGTCCCCGGGACAGGGACCGAACTGTGAACACTGAAGCTTTCTTT
TRBJ2-3 TRBV5-6 once NA CASSPRAGPDTQYF TGTGCCAGCAGCCCGCGAGCGGGTCCAGATACGCAGTATTTT
TRBJ1-2 TRBV28 NA NA CASLGGMDFNYGYTF TGTGCCAGCCTTGGGGGGATGGACTTTAACTATGGCTACACCTTC
TRBJ1-2 TRBV6-2/TRBV6-3 once NA CASSYVPSYGYTF TGTGCCAGCAGTTACGTACCCAGCTATGGCTACACCTTC
TRBJ2-7 TRBV6-2/TRBV6-3 NA NA CASSLNFARTHYEQYF TGTGCCAGCAGTTTAAACTTCGCCCGGACACACTACGAGCAGTACTTC
TRBJ1-2 TRBV10-3 NA NA CAISERGDYGYTF TGTGCCATCAGTGAGCGGGGTGACTATGGCTACACCTTC
TRBJ2-3 TRBV11-2 NA TRBD2 CASSLALAGTDTQYF TGTGCCAGCAGCTTAGCACTAGCGGGCACAGATACGCAGTATTTT
TRBJ1-2 TRBV5-5 NA TRBD1 CASSSRPSGDRDYGYTF TGTGCCAGCAGCTCCCGGCCGTCCGGAGACAGGGACTATGGCTACACCTTC
TRBJ2-7 TRBV14 NA TRBD1 CASRMTGTYEQYF TGTGCCAGCAGAATGACAGGGACCTACGAGCAGTACTTC
TRBJ2-1 TRBV25-1 once NA CASSELAGPGDEQFF TGTGCCAGCAGTGAATTGGCAGGCCCTGGCGATGAGCAGTTCTTC
TRBJ2-3 TRBV19 NA NA CASSNRLADTQYF TGTGCCAGTAGTAACCGACTAGCAGATACGCAGTATTTT
TRBJ1-4 TRBV28 NA NA CASSFSTGTFEKLFF TGTGCCAGCAGTTTCTCCACGGGGACATTTGAAAAACTGTTTTTT
TRBJ2-7 TRBV18 NA NA CASSREAGVPYEQYF TGTGCCAGCTCACGAGAGGCCGGAGTCCCCTACGAGCAGTACTTC
TRBJ2-7 TRBV30 NA NA CAWKRLDRAEQYF TGTGCCTGGAAACGACTAGACCGGGCCGAGCAGTACTTC
TRBJ2-5 TRBV2 few TRBD1 CASSGGTGMGSQYF TGTGCCAGCAGCGGAGGGACAGGGATGGGTAGCCAGTACTTC
TRBJ2-1 TRBV19 NA TRBD2 CASSMRSGRGSYNEQFF TGTGCCAGTAGTATGAGAAGCGGGAGGGGGTCCTACAATGAGCAGTTCTTC
TRBJ2-2 TRBV6-5 NA TRBD1 CASARQGVKTGELFF TGTGCCAGCGCCCGACAGGGGGTGAAGACCGGGGAGCTGTTTTTT
TRBJ2-7 TRBV6-5 NA NA CASKGGISYEQYF TGTGCCAGCAAAGGAGGGATCTCCTACGAGCAGTACTTC